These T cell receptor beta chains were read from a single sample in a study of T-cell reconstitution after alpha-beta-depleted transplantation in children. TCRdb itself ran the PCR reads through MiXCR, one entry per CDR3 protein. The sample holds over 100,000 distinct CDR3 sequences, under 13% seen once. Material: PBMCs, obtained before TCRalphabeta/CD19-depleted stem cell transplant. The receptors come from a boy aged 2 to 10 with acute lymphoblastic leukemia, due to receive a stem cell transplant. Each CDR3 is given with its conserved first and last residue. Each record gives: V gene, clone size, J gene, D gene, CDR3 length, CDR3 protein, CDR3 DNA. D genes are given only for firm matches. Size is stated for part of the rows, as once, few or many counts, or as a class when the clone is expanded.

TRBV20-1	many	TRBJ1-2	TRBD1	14	CSALRPGQDYGYTF	TGCAGTGCGCTTAGGCCGGGACAGGACTATGGCTACACCTTC
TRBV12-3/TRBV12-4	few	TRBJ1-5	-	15	CASSLVDSRNQPQHF	TGTGCCAGCAGTTTGGTGGACAGCCGGAATCAGCCCCAGCATTTT
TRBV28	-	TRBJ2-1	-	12	CASSRPYNEQFF	TGTGCCAGCAGTCGACCTTACAATGAGCAGTTCTTC
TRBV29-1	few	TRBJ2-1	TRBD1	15	CSALPWTGAYNEQFF	TGCAGCGCACTTCCATGGACAGGGGCGTATAATGAGCAGTTCTTC
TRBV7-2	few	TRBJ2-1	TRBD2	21	CASSYGTSGLAALSSYNEQFF	TGTGCCAGCAGCTACGGGACTAGCGGGCTGGCGGCCCTAAGCTCCTACAATGAGCAGTTCTTC
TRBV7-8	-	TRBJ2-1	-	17	CASSYVRRTLSYNEQFF	TGTGCCAGCAGCTATGTAAGGCGGACCCTCTCCTACAATGAGCAGTTCTTC
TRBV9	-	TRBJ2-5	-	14	CASSVGGGQETQYF	TGTGCCAGCAGCGTAGGGGGAGGACAGGAGACCCAGTACTTC
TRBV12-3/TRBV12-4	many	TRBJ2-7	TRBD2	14	CASSLEGGPYEQYF	TGTGCCAGCAGTTTAGAGGGAGGGCCCTACGAGCAGTACTTC
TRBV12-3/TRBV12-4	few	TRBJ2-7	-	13	CASSLDYSYEQYF	TGTGCCAGCAGTTTAGACTACTCCTACGAGCAGTACTTC
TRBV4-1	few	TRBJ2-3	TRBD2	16	CASSQATSGREDTQYF	TGCGCCAGCAGCCAGGCTACTAGCGGGAGAGAGGATACGCAGTATTTT
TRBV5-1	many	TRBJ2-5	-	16	CASRIGGGPAQETQYF	TGCGCCAGCAGAATTGGTGGCGGACCGGCCCAAGAGACCCAGTACTTC
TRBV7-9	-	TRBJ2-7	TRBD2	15	CASSHGLAGGPEQYF	TGTGCCAGCAGCCACGGACTAGCGGGAGGGCCCGAGCAGTACTTC
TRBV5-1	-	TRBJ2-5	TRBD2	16	CASSLASGGTRETQYF	TGCGCCAGCAGCTTGGCCTCCGGGGGGACTAGGGAGACCCAGTACTTC
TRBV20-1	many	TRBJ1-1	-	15	CSALRNSWRRTEAFF	TGCAGTGCTCTCCGTAATTCATGGCGTAGGACTGAAGCTTTCTTT
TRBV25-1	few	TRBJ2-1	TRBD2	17	CASSEPEGLAGSNEQFF	TGTGCCAGCAGTGAACCTGAGGGACTAGCGGGCTCGAATGAGCAGTTCTTC
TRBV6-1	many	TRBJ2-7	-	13	CATHVGTSYEQYF	TGTGCCACCCATGTCGGGACAAGCTACGAGCAGTACTTC
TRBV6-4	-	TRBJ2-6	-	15	CASSDEGSGANVLTF	TGTGCCAGCAGTGACGAGGGCTCTGGGGCCAACGTCCTGACTTTC
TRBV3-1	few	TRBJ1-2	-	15	CASSQGRARVYGYTF	TGTGCCAGCAGCCAAGGTCGAGCTCGGGTCTATGGCTACACCTTC
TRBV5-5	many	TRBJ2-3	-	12	CASSLLPDTQYF	TGTGCCAGCAGCTTGCTCCCAGATACGCAGTATTTT
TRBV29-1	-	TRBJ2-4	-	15	CSVEAELPPRNIQYF	TGCAGCGTTGAAGCGGAACTACCCCCTAGAAACATTCAGTACTTC
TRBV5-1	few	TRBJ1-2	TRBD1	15	CASSTPGTGEYGYTF	TGCGCCAGCAGCACACCCGGGACAGGGGAGTATGGCTACACCTTC
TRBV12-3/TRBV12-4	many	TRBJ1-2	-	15	CASSLVPIKDYGYTF	TGTGCCAGCAGTTTGGTGCCCATAAAGGACTATGGCTACACCTTC
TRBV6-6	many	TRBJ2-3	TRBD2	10	CGAGADTQYF	TGTGGAGCGGGAGCAGATACGCAGTATTTT
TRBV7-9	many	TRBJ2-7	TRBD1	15	CASSPRDRGPYEQYF	TGTGCCAGCAGCCCTAGAGACAGGGGGCCGTACGAGCAGTACTTC
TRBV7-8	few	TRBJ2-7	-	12	CASSLAIQPQYF	TGTGCCAGCAGCTTAGCCATACAACCGCAGTACTTC
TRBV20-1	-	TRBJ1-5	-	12	CSIRGGNQPQHF	TGCAGTATACGGGGCGGAAATCAGCCCCAGCATTTT
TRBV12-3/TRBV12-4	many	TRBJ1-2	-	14	CASSPGHRRSGYTF	TGTGCCAGCAGTCCCGGGCACAGACGGAGCGGCTACACCTTC
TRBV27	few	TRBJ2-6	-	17	CASSRRGQFTGANVLTF	TGTGCCAGCAGTAGACGCGGACAGTTCACTGGGGCCAACGTCCTGACTTTC
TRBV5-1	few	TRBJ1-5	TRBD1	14	CASSLTGGQTAQHF	TGCGCCAGCAGCTTGACAGGGGGCCAAACAGCCCAGCATTTT
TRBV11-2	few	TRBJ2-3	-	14	CASSPRGTTDTQYF	TGTGCCAGCAGCCCCAGGGGCACCACAGATACGCAGTATTTT
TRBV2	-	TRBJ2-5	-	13	CASSEQGVKTQYF	TGTGCCAGCAGTGAGCAGGGAGTAAAGACCCAGTACTTC
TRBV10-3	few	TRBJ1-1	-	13	CASEAEMNTEAFF	TGTGCCTCCGAGGCAGAAATGAACACTGAAGCTTTCTTT
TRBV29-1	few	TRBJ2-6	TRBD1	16	CSVVPTGASGANVLTF	TGCAGCGTTGTTCCGACAGGGGCGTCTGGGGCCAACGTCCTGACTTTC
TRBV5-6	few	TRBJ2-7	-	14	CASSLRQSSYEQYF	TGTGCCAGCAGCTTGCGCCAGAGCTCCTACGAGCAGTACTTC
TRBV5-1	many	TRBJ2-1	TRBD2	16	CASSLATSGSLDEQFF	TGCGCCAGCAGCTTGGCGACTAGCGGGAGTTTGGATGAGCAGTTCTTC
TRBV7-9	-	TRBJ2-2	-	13	CASSSVVLGELFF	TGTGCCAGCAGCTCGGTTGTATTGGGGGAGCTGTTTTTT
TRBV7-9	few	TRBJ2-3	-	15	CASSLLGGSTDTQYF	TGTGCCAGCAGCTTACTTGGCGGGAGCACAGATACGCAGTATTTT
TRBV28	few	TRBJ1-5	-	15	CASSFKYRVNQPQHF	TGTGCCAGCAGTTTTAAATACAGGGTAAATCAGCCCCAGCATTTT
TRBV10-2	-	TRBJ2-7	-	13	CASSGGKRHEQYF	TGCGCCAGCAGTGGTGGGAAGCGACACGAGCAGTACTTC
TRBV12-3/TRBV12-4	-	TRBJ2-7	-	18	CAFSLRAPPRDGSYEQYF	TGTGCCTTCAGTTTAAGGGCGCCACCCCGGGACGGCTCCTACGAGCAGTACTTC
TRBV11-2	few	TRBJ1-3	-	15	CASSFPGVGGNTIYF	TGTGCCAGCAGCTTCCCTGGGGTCGGGGGAAACACCATATATTTT
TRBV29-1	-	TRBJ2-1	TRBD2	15	CSVGGLAGVGNEQFF	TGCAGCGTTGGAGGGCTAGCGGGAGTCGGTAATGAGCAGTTCTTC
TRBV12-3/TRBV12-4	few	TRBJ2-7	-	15	CASSLAGADTYEQYF	TGTGCCAGCAGTTTAGCGGGGGCGGATACCTACGAGCAGTACTTC
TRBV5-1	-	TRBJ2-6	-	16	CASSLVGAAGANVLTF	TGCGCCAGCAGCTTGGTTGGGGCAGCCGGGGCCAACGTCCTGACTTTC
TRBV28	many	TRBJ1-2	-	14	CASNSGGRGYGYTF	TGTGCCAGCAATTCGGGGGGCCGGGGCTATGGCTACACCTTC
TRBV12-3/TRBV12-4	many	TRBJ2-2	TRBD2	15	CASSSPSGATGELFF	TGTGCCAGCAGTTCCCCCAGCGGGGCTACCGGGGAGCTGTTTTTT
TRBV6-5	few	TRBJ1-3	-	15	CASSYTGDSGNTIYF	TGTGCCAGCAGTTACACGGGGGACTCTGGAAACACCATATATTTT
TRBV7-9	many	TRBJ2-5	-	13	CASSLDTVGTQYF	TGTGCCAGCAGCTTGGATACGGTGGGGACCCAGTACTTC
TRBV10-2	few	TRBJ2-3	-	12	CASSERLNTQYF	TGCGCCAGCAGTGAGCGGCTAAATACGCAGTATTTT
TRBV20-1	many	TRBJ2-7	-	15	CSAPTFSGAFYEQYF	TGCAGTGCTCCTACGTTCTCGGGGGCATTCTACGAGCAGTACTTC